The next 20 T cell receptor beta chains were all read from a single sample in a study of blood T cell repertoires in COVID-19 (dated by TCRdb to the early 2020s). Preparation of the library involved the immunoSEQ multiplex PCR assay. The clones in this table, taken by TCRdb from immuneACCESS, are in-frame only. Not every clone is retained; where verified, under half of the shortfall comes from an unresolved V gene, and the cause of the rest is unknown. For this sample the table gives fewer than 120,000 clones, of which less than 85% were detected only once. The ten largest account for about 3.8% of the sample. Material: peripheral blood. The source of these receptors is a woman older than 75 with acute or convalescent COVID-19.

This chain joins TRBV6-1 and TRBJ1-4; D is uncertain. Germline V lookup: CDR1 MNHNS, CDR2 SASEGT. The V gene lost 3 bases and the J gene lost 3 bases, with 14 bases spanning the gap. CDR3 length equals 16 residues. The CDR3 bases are TGTGCCAGCAGTGACCTCCTCATGAGTTCTAATGAAAAACTGTTTTTT. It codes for CASSDLLMSSNEKLFF.

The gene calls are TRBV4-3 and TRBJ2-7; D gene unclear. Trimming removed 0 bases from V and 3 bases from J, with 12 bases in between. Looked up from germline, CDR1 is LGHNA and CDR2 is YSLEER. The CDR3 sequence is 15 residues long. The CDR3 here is CASSQDLLESYEQYF. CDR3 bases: TGCGCCAGCAGCCAAGATCTTCTAGAGAGCTACGAGCAGTACTTC.

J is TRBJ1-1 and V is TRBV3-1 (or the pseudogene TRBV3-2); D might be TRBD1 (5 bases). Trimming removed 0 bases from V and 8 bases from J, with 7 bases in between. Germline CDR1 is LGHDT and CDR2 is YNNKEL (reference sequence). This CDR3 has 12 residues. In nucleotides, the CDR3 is TGTGCCAGCAGCCAAGATGGGGGGGAAGCTTTCTTT. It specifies CASSQDGGEAFF.

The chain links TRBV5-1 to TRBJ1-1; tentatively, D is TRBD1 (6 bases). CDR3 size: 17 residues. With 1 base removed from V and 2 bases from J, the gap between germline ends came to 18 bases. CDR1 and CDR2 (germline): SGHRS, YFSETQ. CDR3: CASSLRFRGTLNTEAFF. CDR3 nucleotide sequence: TGCGCCAGCAGCTTGAGATTTAGGGGGACACTTAACACTGAAGCTTTCTTT.

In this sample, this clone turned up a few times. CDR3 sequence reads: CASSSGRGVETQYF. CDR3 sequence (DNA): TGCGCCAGCAGCTCCGGGCGGGGGGTAGAGACCCAGTACTTC. This chain connects TRBV5-1 to TRBJ2-5; 8 nucleotides agree with TRBD2. Germline V gene lookup returns CDR1 SGHRS and CDR2 YFSETQ. The CDR3 contains 14 residues. Trimming cost V 3 bases and J 4 bases; bases outside gene matches: 5.

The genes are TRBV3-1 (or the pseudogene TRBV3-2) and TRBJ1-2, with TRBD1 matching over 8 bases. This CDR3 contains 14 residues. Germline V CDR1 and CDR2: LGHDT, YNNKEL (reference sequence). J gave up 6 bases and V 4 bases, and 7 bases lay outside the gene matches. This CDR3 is CASSPRDRFDGYTF. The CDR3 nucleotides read TGTGCCAGCAGCCCCCGGGACAGGTTCGATGGCTACACCTTC.

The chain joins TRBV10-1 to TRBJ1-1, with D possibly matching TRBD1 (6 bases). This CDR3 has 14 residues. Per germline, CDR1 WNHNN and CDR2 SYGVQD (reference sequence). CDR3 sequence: CPRSDEGGDTEAFF. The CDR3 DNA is TGCCCCCGCAGCGACGAGGGGGGGGACACTGAAGCTTTCTTT.

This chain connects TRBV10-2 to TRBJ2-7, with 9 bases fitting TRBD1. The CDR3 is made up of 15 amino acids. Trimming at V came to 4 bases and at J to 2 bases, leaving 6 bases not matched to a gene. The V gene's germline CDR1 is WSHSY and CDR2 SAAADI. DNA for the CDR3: TGCGCCAGCAGTGGGGGGAGACAGGGGGCCTACGAGCAGTACTTC. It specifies CASSGGRQGAYEQYF.

The CDR3 nucleotides read TGTGCCAGCAGCCAAGCGGGACAGGAGTACGAGCAGTACTTC. Its translation: CASSQAGQEYEQYF. V is TRBV4-2 and J is TRBJ2-7; 8 bases align to TRBD1. J gave up 4 bases and V 1 base, and 3 bases lay outside the gene matches. CDR3 length: 14 residues. CDR1 and CDR2 (germline): LGHNA, YNFKEQ.

The DNA of the CDR3 is TGTGCCGGGGGGACGGGGAACACCGGGGAGCTGTTTTTT. Its protein product is CAGGTGNTGELFF. This sequence joins TRBV6-5 and TRBJ2-2; weak D call: TRBD2 (6 bases). The V end was cut by 11 bases, the J end by 1 base, with 11 bases between. The CDR3 contains 13 residues. The germline V gene encodes CDR1 MNHEY and CDR2 SVGAGI.

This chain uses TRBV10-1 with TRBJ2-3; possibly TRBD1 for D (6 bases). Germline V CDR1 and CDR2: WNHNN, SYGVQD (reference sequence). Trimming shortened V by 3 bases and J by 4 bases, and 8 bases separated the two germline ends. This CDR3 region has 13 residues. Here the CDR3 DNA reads TGCGCCAGCAGTGAACCAGGGGCAGATACGCAGTATTTT. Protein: CASSEPGADTQYF.

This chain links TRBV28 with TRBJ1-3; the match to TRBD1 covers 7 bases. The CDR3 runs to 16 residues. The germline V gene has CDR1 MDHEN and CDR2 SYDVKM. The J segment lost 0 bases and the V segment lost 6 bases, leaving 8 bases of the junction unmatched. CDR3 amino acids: CASSGTAGASGNTIYF. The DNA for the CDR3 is TGTGCCAGCAGCGGGACAGCAGGGGCCTCTGGAAACACCATATATTTT.

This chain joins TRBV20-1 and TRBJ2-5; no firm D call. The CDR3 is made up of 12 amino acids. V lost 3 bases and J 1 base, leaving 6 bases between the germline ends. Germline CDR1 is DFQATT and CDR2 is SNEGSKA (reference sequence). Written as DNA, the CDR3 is TGCAGTGCTAGTCCAGGCCAAGAGACCCAGTACTTC. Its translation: CSASPGQETQYF.

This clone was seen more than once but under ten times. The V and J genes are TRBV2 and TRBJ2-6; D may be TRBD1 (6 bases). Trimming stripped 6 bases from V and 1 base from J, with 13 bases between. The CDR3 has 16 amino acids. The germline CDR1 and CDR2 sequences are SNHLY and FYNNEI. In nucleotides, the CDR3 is TGTGCCAGCAGCTCAGGGGATTCTTCTGGGGCCAACGTCCTGACTTTC. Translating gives CASSSGDSSGANVLTF.

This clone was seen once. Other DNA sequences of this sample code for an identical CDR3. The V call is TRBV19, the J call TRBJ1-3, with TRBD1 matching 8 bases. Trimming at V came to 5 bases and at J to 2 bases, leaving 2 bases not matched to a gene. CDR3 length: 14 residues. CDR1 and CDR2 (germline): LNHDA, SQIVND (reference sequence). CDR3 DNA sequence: TGTGCCAGTAGTTCGACAGGGGCTGGAAACACCATATATTTT. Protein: CASSSTGAGNTIYF. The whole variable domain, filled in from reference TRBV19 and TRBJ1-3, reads DGGITQSPKYLFRKEGQNVTLSCEQNLNHDAMYWYRQDPGQGLRLIYYSQIVNDFQKGDIAEGYSVSREKKESFPLTVTSAQKNPTAFYLCASSSTGAGNTIYFGEGSWLTVV.

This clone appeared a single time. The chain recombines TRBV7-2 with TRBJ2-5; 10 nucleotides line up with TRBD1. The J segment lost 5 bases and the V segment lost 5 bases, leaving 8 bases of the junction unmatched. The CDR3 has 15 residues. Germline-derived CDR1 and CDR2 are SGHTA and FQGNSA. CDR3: CASSARDRGRETQYF. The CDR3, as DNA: TGTGCCAGCAGCGCCCGGGACAGGGGAAGGGAGACCCAGTACTTC.

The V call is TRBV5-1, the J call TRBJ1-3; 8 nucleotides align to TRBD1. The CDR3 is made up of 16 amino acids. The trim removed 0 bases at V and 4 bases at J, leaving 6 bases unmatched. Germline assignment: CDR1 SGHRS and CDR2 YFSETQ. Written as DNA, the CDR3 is TGCGCCAGCAGCTTGGATGGCAGGGGGCCCGGAAACACCATATATTTT. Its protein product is CASSLDGRGPGNTIYF.

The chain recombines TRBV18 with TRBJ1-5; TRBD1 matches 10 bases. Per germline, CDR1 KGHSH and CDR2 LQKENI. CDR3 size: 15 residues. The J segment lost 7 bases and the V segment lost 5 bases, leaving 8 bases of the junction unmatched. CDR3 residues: CASSSGTGEVQPQHF. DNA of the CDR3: TGTGCCAGCTCATCCGGGACAGGGGAGGTGCAGCCCCAGCATTTT.

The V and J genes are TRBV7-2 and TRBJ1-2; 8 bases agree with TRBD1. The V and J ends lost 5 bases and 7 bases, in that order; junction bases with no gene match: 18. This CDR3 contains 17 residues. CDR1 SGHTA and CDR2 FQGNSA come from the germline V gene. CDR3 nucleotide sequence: TGTGCCAGCAGCCCAACGGGGCAGGGGGCTCTTTTAGGTGGCTACACCTTC. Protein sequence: CASSPTGQGALLGGYTF. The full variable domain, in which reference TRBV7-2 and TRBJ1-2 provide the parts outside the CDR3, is GAGVSQSPSNKVTEKGKDVELRCDPISGHTALYWYRQSLGQGLEFLIYFQGNSAPDKSGLPSDRFSAERTGGSVSTLTIQRTQQEDSAVYLCASSPTGQGALLGGYTFGSGTRLTVV.

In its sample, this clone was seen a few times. The CDR3 coding sequence is TGTGCCAGTAGTGCAGGACAGGGCCACTCTGGAAACACCATATATTTT. Encoded protein: CASSAGQGHSGNTIYF. The rearrangement uses TRBV19 and TRBJ1-3, with 8 bases identical to TRBD1. Germline values: CDR1 LNHDA, CDR2 SQIVND (reference sequence). With 5 bases clipped from V and 0 bases from J, the junction kept 6 bases outside the gene matches. The CDR3 has 16 amino acids.